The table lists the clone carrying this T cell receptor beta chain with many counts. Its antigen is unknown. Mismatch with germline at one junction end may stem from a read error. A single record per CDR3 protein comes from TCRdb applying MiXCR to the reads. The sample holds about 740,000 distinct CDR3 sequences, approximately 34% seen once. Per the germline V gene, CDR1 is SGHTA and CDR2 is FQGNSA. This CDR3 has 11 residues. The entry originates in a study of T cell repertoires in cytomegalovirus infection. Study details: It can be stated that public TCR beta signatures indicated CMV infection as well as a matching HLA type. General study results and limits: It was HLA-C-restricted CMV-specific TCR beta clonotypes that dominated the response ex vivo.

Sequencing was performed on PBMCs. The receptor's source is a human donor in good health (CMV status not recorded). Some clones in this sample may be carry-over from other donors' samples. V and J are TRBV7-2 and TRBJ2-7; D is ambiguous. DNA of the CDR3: TGTGCCAGCAGCCCCTCCCACGAGCAGTACTTC. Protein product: CASSPSHEQYF. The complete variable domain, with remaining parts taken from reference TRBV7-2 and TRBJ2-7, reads GAGVSQSPSNKVTEKGKDVELRCDPISGHTALYWYRQSLGQGLEFLIYFQGNSAPDKSGLPSDRFSAERTGGSVSTLTIQRTQQEDSAVYLCASSPSHEQYFGPGTRLTVT.